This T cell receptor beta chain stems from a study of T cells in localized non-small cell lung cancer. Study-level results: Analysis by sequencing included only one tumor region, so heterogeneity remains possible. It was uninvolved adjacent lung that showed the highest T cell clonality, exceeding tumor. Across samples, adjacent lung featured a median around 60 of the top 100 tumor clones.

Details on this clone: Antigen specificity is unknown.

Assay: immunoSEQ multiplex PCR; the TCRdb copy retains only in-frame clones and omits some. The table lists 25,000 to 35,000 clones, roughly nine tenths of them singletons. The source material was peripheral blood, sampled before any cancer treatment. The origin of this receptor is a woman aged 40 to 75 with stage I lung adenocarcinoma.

This CDR3 reads CASLTTATNQPQHF. CDR3 sequence (DNA): TGTGCCAGCCTCACGACGGCTACCAATCAGCCCCAGCATTTT. This chain uses TRBV28 with TRBJ1-5; D ambiguous. Trimming took off 8 bases at V and 3 bases at J, with 14 bases between the two ends. This CDR3 is built from 14 residues. Germline V lookup: CDR1 MDHEN, CDR2 SYDVKM.